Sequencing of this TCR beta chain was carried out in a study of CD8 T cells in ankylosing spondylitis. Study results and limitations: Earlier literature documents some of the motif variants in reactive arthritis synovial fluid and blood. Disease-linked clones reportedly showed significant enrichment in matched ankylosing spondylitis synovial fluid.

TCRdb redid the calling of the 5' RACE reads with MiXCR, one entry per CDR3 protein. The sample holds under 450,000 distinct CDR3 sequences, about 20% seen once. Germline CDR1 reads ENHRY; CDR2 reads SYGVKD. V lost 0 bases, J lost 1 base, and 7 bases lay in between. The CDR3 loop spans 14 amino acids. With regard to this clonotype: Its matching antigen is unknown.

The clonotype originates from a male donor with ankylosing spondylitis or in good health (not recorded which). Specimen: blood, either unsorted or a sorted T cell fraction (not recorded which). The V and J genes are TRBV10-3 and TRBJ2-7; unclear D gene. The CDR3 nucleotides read TGTGCCATCAGTGAGTCGTTGGGTTCCTACGAGCAGTACTTC. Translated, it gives CAISESLGSYEQYF.